These T cell receptor beta chains were read from a single sample in a study of T-cell memory formation after mild COVID-19. TCRdb used MiXCR to reprocess the 5' RACE reads, holding one entry per CDR3 protein. The repertoire has approximately 30,000 distinct CDR3 sequences, 15% to 20% of them found once; the top ten carry 1.1% to 1.5%. The sample comprised PBMCs or a T cell subset sorted from them (not recorded which). All receptors derive from an adult who had mild COVID-19 (a few samples of this study predate the infection). Cell type and time point are not known. Both conserved end residues are part of each CDR3. The order of the fields is J gene, clone size, CDR3 length, D gene, V gene, CDR3 DNA, CDR3 protein. The D gene is left open where the match is weak. Rows may omit the clone size; those that give it use once, few, many or a size class.

TRBJ2-3,medium-sized,15,NA,TRBV5-6,TGTGCCAGCAGCTTGTTCGGACAGAGCACAGATACGCAGTATTTT,CASSLFGQSTDTQYF
TRBJ2-5,many,13,NA,TRBV7-2,TGTGCCAGCAGCTTAGTTTTCGGTGAGACCCAGTACTTC,CASSLVFGETQYF
TRBJ2-1,many,15,NA,TRBV5-1,TGCGCCAGCAGCTTGAAACCGCCACCTAAGAATGAGCAGTTCTTC,CASSLKPPPKNEQFF
TRBJ2-2,many,15,TRBD1,TRBV7-8,TGTGCCAGCAGCCCAAAGGGGGCCGACACCGGGGAGCTGTTTTTT,CASSPKGADTGELFF
TRBJ2-7,many,16,NA,TRBV2,TGTGCCAGCAGTGAAGGATACAGAACCAGCTCCTACGAGCAGTACTTC,CASSEGYRTSSYEQYF
TRBJ1-5,many,15,NA,TRBV15,TGTGCCACCAGCAGAGATTTACAGACGAATCAGCCCCAGCATTTT,CATSRDLQTNQPQHF
TRBJ2-7,many,16,NA,TRBV20-1,TGCAGTGCTAGAGGATACGGACAGCTTAGGCCCTACGAGCAGTACTTC,CSARGYGQLRPYEQYF
TRBJ2-7,many,13,NA,TRBV30,TGTGCCTGGGAAAGAGGTAACACCTACGAGCAGTACTTC,CAWERGNTYEQYF
TRBJ2-7,many,17,NA,TRBV29-1,TGCAGCGTCATGTACGGCCCGGGGGCAGTAATCTCCTACGAGCAGTACTTC,CSVMYGPGAVISYEQYF
TRBJ2-3,NA,17,TRBD2,TRBV6-5,TGTGCCAGCAGTTCCCGACTAGCGGGACGATCCACAGATACGCAGTATTTT,CASSSRLAGRSTDTQYF
TRBJ2-5,medium-sized,14,NA,TRBV5-1,TGCGCCAGCAGCTCGACGGGTGGTAGAGAGACCCAGTACTTC,CASSSTGGRETQYF
TRBJ1-1,many,17,TRBD1,TRBV27,TGTGCCAGCAGCTTATCGCGCCCTCGGGACAGGGGGTTCGAAGCTTTCTTT,CASSLSRPRDRGFEAFF
TRBJ2-6,many,17,NA,TRBV18,TGTGCCAGCTCACCACGGACAGTTAACTCTGGGGCCAACGTCCTGACTTTC,CASSPRTVNSGANVLTF
TRBJ1-4,many,14,TRBD1,TRBV2,TGTGCCAGCAGCCTAGGACAGGCTAATGAAAAACTGTTTTTT,CASSLGQANEKLFF
TRBJ1-2,many,13,NA,TRBV6-5,TGTGCCAGCAGTTTCGAGGGCCGCTATGGCTACACCTTC,CASSFEGRYGYTF
TRBJ1-4,NA,12,NA,TRBV12-3/TRBV12-4,TGTGCCAGCAGTTTAGTGGGCGAAAAACTGTTTTTT,CASSLVGEKLFF
TRBJ2-3,medium-sized,14,NA,TRBV7-2,TGTGCCAGCAGCTCCAATGCGGGGGCCGGGACGCAGTATTTT,CASSSNAGAGTQYF
TRBJ2-2,NA,13,NA,TRBV5-1,TGCGCCAGCAGCTTGGATATCGCCGGGGAGCTGTTTTTT,CASSLDIAGELFF
TRBJ2-1,medium-sized,15,NA,TRBV5-1,TGCGCCAGCGCCCTCATTTTGACAGGCCCCAATGAGCAGTTCTTC,CASALILTGPNEQFF
TRBJ2-7,many,16,TRBD2,TRBV29-1,TGCAGCGTCGCCGCCGGGACTAGCGGGATTAACTACGAGCAGTACTTC,CSVAAGTSGINYEQYF
TRBJ1-1,many,14,NA,TRBV2,TGTGCCAGCAAATGGGCCCATGACGGGTCTGAAGCTTTCTTT,CASKWAHDGSEAFF
TRBJ2-2,many,12,NA,TRBV20-1,TGCAGTGCTAGAGAGCAGTTGGGGGAGCTGTTTTTT,CSAREQLGELFF
TRBJ2-3,NA,12,NA,TRBV5-4,TGTGCCAGCAGCTCGCCCTTGGATACGCAGTATTTT,CASSSPLDTQYF
TRBJ2-3,many,15,TRBD2,TRBV10-3,TGTGCCATCGCCCGGGGGGGGGCCAACACAGATACGCAGTATTTT,CAIARGGANTDTQYF
TRBJ1-5,NA,14,NA,TRBV12-3/TRBV12-4,TGTGCCAGCAGTCCTCGGGGTTTGGGACAGCCCCAGCATTTT,CASSPRGLGQPQHF
TRBJ1-5,many,13,NA,TRBV7-3,TGTGCCAGCAGCGCGGGGTCGGCTCAGCCCCAGCATTTT,CASSAGSAQPQHF
TRBJ2-7,many,12,NA,TRBV29-1,TGCAGCGTCACCCTTGGGACCTACGAGCAGTACTTC,CSVTLGTYEQYF
TRBJ2-3,many,17,NA,TRBV4-2,TGTGCCAGCAGCCAAGATGGGACGAGAACTTTCACAGATACGCAGTATTTT,CASSQDGTRTFTDTQYF
TRBJ2-5,NA,15,NA,TRBV5-5,TGTGCCAGCAGCTTGGAGGTCGGGGATCTGGAGACCCAGTACTTC,CASSLEVGDLETQYF
TRBJ2-7,many,15,NA,TRBV5-5,TGTGCCAGCAGCTCGAGCCATAACCAATTCTACGAGCAGTACTTC,CASSSSHNQFYEQYF
TRBJ2-7,many,14,TRBD1,TRBV29-1,TGCAGCGTTGTCAGGGGACAGGGGTCTTACGAGCAGTACTTC,CSVVRGQGSYEQYF
TRBJ2-7,NA,18,NA,TRBV4-3,TGCGCCAGCAGCCAATCCAGGCGTGTCAGTGGGATCTCCTACGAGCAGTACTTC,CASSQSRRVSGISYEQYF
TRBJ1-5,many,15,TRBD1,TRBV27,TGTGCCAGCAGTTTGTGGGGGACAGGGGATCAGCCCCAGCATTTT,CASSLWGTGDQPQHF
TRBJ1-1,many,12,NA,TRBV2,TGTGCCAGCAGACAGGATCTAGCTGAAGCTTTCTTT,CASRQDLAEAFF
TRBJ1-1,few,17,TRBD1,TRBV5-1,TGCGCCAGCAGCTTGGAACCACAGGGGGCGCGGGCCACTGAAGCTTTCTTT,CASSLEPQGARATEAFF
TRBJ1-5,few,14,NA,TRBV30,TGTGCCTGGTCCCAGGAGGAGCTCAATCAGCCCCAGCATTTT,CAWSQEELNQPQHF
TRBJ2-5,many,17,TRBD2,TRBV27,TGTGCCAGCAGTTTTCCCGGAGAGGGACTAGCAGCAGAGACCCAGTACTTC,CASSFPGEGLAAETQYF
TRBJ2-4,many,15,NA,TRBV4-1,TGCGCCAGCAGCCAAGATAGGCAGGGGAGGGACATTCAGTACTTC,CASSQDRQGRDIQYF
TRBJ1-2,NA,14,NA,TRBV30,TGTGCCTGGAGTGTAGGGTCGGGGAACTATGGCTACACCTTC,CAWSVGSGNYGYTF
TRBJ2-6,NA,18,TRBD1,TRBV20-1,TGCAGTGCTAGAGTCTGGACAGGGTTCAGCTCTGGGGCCAACGTCCTGACTTTC,CSARVWTGFSSGANVLTF
TRBJ2-5,many,16,TRBD2,TRBV9,TGTGCCAGCAGCGTAGGGACTAGCGGGAGTCTAGAGACCCAGTACTTC,CASSVGTSGSLETQYF
TRBJ2-7,many,13,NA,TRBV12-3/TRBV12-4,TGTGCCAGCACCCTACGAGGGTCCTACGAGCAGTACTTC,CASTLRGSYEQYF
TRBJ1-6,NA,14,NA,TRBV5-6,TGTGCCAGCAGCCCGGGGGCCGGGAATTCACCCCTCCACTTT,CASSPGAGNSPLHF
TRBJ2-7,NA,16,NA,TRBV4-2,TGTGCCAGCAGCCAAGTGGTAGGGCTCGGCTCCTACGAGCAGTACTTC,CASSQVVGLGSYEQYF
TRBJ1-5,many,18,NA,TRBV20-1,TGCAGTGCTAGAGGACAGGTACCAGGGCCCTATTCATCTCAGCCCCAGCATTTT,CSARGQVPGPYSSQPQHF
TRBJ2-3,many,17,NA,TRBV7-9,TGTGCCAGCAGCTTCCTGGTCGGCGGGCTTAACACAGATACGCAGTATTTT,CASSFLVGGLNTDTQYF
TRBJ2-1,NA,13,TRBD1,TRBV14,TGTGCCAGCAGCCAATGGGACAGCAATGAGCAGTTCTTC,CASSQWDSNEQFF
TRBJ1-1,NA,15,NA,TRBV7-6,TGTGCCAGCAGCCCAGCGGGGGGTTCGGCCACTGAAGCTTTCTTT,CASSPAGGSATEAFF
TRBJ2-1,many,15,NA,TRBV6-5,TGTGCCAGCAGTTCCGGGATCCCCCTGAGGAATGAGCAGTTCTTC,CASSSGIPLRNEQFF
TRBJ1-6,many,15,NA,TRBV12-3/TRBV12-4,TGTGCCAGCAGCCCCCCGCAGGGGATGGGGTCACCCCTCCACTTT,CASSPPQGMGSPLHF
TRBJ2-4,NA,15,TRBD2,TRBV13,TGTGCCAGCAGCCGAAGTAGCGGGGGGATAAACATTCAGTACTTC,CASSRSSGGINIQYF
TRBJ2-7,many,13,TRBD2,TRBV5-1,TGCGCCAGCAGAACCGGGACTACTGACGAGCAGTACTTC,CASRTGTTDEQYF
TRBJ1-5,many,18,TRBD1,TRBV28,TGTGCCAGCAGTTTCCAGGGGGCGGCTTCGGGGAGCAATCAGCCCCAGCATTTT,CASSFQGAASGSNQPQHF
TRBJ2-7,many,14,NA,TRBV20-1,TGCAGTGCTAGAGATATGGGCAGTTCCTACGAGCAGTACTTC,CSARDMGSSYEQYF